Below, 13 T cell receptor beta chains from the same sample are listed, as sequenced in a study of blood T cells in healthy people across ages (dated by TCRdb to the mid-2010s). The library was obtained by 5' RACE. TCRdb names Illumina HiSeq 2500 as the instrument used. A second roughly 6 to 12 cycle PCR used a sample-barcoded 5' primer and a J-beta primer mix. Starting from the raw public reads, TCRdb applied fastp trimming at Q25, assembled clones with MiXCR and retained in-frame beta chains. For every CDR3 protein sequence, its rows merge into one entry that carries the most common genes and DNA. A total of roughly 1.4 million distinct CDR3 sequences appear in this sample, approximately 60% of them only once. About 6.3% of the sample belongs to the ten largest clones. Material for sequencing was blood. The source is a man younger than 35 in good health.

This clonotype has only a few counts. CDR3 nucleotide sequence: TGTGCCAGCAGTCAGGGGCACCTTAGTAATGAGCAGTTCTTC. Translation gives CASSQGHLSNEQFF. The genes are TRBV12-3 or TRBV12-4 and TRBJ2-1, with a weak D call TRBD1 (6 bases). The CDR3 consists of 14 residues. The V end lost 5 bases, the J end lost 7 bases, and 15 bases lay between the germline ends.

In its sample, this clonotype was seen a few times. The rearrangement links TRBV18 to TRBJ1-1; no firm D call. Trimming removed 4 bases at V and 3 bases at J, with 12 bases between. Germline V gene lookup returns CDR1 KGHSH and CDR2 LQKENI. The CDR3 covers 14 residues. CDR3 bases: TGTGCCAGCTCACTTTATCCGGGAGACACTGAAGCTTTCTTT. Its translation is CASSLYPGDTEAFF.

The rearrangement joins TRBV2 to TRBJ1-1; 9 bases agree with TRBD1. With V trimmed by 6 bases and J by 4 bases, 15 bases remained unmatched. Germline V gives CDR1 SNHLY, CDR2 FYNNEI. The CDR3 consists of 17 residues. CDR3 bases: TGTGCCAGCAGCGCGAATCCGACCGGGACAGGGAGCACTGAAGCTTTCTTT. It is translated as CASSANPTGTGSTEAFF. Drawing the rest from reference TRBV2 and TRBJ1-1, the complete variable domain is EPEVTQTPSHQVTQMGQEVILRCVPISNHLYFYWYRQILGQKVEFLVSFYNNEISEKSEIFDDQFSVERPDGSNFTLKIRSTKLEDSAMYFCASSANPTGTGSTEAFFGQGTRLTVV.

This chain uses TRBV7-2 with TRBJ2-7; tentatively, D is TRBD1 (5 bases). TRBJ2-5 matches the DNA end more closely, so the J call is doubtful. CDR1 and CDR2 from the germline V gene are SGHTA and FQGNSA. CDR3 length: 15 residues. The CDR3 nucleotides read TGTGCCAGCAGCGTTCGAGACAGTTCCTGGGAGACCCAGTACTTC. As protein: CASSVRDSSWETQYF.

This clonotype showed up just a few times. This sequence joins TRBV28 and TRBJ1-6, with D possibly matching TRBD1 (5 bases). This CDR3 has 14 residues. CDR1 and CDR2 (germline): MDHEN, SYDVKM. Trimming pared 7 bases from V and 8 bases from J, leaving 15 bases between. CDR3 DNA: TGTGCCAGCAACCTCAGGGTTTGGGATTCACCCCTCCACTTT. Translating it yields CASNLRVWDSPLHF.

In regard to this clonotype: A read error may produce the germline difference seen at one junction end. CDR3 residues: CASYGGDTGANVLTF. In DNA, the CDR3 is TGCGCCAGCTATGGGGGGGATACCGGGGCCAACGTCCTGACCTTC. The rearrangement uses TRBV5-1 and TRBJ2-6; 7 bases agree with TRBD2. The CDR3 has 15 residues. Germline V gene data show CDR1 as SGHRS and CDR2 as YFSETQ.

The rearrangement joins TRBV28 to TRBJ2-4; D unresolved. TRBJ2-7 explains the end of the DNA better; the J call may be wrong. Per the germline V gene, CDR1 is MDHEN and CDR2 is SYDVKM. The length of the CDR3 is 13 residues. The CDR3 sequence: CASSLIRTLEQYF. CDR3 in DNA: TGTGCCAGCAGTCTAATCCGTACTCTCGAGCAGTACTTC.

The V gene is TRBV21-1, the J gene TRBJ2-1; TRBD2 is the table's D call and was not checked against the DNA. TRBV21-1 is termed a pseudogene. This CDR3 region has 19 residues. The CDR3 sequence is CASSQPSGHTSGFNNEQFF. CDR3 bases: TGTGCCAGCAGCCAACCTTCGGGTCATACTAGCGGGTTCAACAATGAGCAGTTCTTC.

The CDR3 is CSARDFRGTGELFF. DNA for the CDR3: TGCAGTGCTAGAGATTTTAGGGGCACCGGGGAGCTGTTTTTT. The rearrangement uses TRBV20-1 and TRBJ2-2; a weak D match, TRBD1 (5 bases). The CDR3 loop spans 14 amino acids. CDR1 and CDR2 from the germline V gene are DFQATT and SNEGSKA (reference sequence). V was clipped by 0 bases and J by 4 bases, with 9 bases between them.

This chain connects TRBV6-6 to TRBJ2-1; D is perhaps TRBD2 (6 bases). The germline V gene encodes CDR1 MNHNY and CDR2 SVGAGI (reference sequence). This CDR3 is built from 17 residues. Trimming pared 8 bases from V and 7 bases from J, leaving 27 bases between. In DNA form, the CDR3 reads TGTGCCAGCTCCCCCGCCGGGACTCAGGAGGGGTTGAATGAGCAGTTCTTC. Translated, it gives CASSPAGTQEGLNEQFF.

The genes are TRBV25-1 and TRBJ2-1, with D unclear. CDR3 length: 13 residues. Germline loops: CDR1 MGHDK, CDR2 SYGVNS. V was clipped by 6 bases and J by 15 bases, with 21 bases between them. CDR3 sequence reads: CASRAGVDPKLFF. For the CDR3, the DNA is TGTGCCAGCAGGGCAGGAGTAGATCCCAAGCTGTTCTTC.

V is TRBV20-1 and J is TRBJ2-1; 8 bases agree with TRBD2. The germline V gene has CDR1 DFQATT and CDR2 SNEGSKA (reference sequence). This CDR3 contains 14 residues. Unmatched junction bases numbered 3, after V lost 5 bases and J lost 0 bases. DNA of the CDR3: TGCAGTGCTCTAGCGGGTGTCTCCTACAATGAGCAGTTCTTC. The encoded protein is CSALAGVSYNEQFF.

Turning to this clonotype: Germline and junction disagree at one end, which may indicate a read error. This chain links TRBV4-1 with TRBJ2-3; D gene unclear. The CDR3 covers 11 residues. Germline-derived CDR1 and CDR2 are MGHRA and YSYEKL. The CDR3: CTSSQVDTQYF. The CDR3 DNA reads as TGCACCAGCAGCCAAGTAGATACGCAGTATTTT.